The 14 T cell receptor beta chains below come from one sample, sequenced in a study of blood T cell repertoires in COVID-19. Measured with immunoSEQ multiplex PCR; TCRdb has only the in-frame clones, and not every one. Found here are roughly 34,000 clones, around three quarters of them singletons; the top ten hold around an eighth. Specimen: peripheral blood. These receptors came from a woman in her 70s with acute or convalescent COVID-19.

The CDR3 coding sequence is TGTGCCAGCAAGCACAGCGGGGACCCCTCCTACGAGCAGTACTTC. Amino acid sequence: CASKHSGDPSYEQYF. This rearrangement joins TRBV6-5 to TRBJ2-7; 7 nucleotides match TRBD2. The CDR3 totals 15 residues. Losses at the gene ends were 7 bases for V and 0 bases for J; bases not matched to a gene: 9. CDR1 and CDR2 from the germline V gene are MNHEY and SVGAGI.

This clone appeared a few times. The genes are TRBV6-1 and TRBJ2-4, with D perhaps TRBD1 (5 bases). V dropped 1 base and J dropped 1 base, with 11 bases sitting between them. The germline V gene has CDR1 MNHNS and CDR2 SASEGT. The CDR3 length is 16 residues. CDR3 bases: TGTGCCAGCAGTGAAGAGCCGTCAGGGGCCAAAAACATTCAGTACTTC. It codes for CASSEEPSGAKNIQYF.

The chain combines TRBV10-2 with TRBJ2-1, with TRBD2 matching over 9 bases. With 9 bases clipped from V and 5 bases from J, the junction kept 8 bases outside the gene matches. The CDR3 is 14 residues long. CDR1 WSHSY and CDR2 SAAADI come from the germline V gene. The CDR3 DNA reads TGCGCCAGTACTAGCGGGTGGGGACACAATGAGCAGTTCTTC. Protein sequence: CASTSGWGHNEQFF.

The rearrangement links TRBV3-1 (or the pseudogene TRBV3-2) to TRBJ2-3, with D perhaps TRBD1 (7 bases). Germline V CDR1 and CDR2: LGHDT, YNNKEL (reference sequence). V lost 4 bases and J 2 bases, leaving 13 bases between the germline ends. The CDR3 extends over 15 amino acids. The CDR3 DNA follows: TGTGCCAGCAGCCCTCGACAGGGACTCACAGATACGCAGTATTTT. It codes for CASSPRQGLTDTQYF.

The chain employs TRBV2 and TRBJ2-7, with 7 positions matching TRBD1. Germline V gene sequence: CDR1 SNHLY, CDR2 FYNNEI. The length of the CDR3 is 15 residues. V shed 7 bases and J 2 bases; nucleotides not matched to a gene: 11. CDR3 DNA: TGTGCCAGCAAGGGGGCTAATCTACTTCCCTACGAGCAGTACTTC. Translation gives CASKGANLLPYEQYF.

The chain uses TRBV7-9 and TRBJ2-5; 8 bases fit TRBD1. V gave up 1 base and J gave up 2 bases; unmatched junction bases: 12. This CDR3 contains 18 residues. Germline V lookup: CDR1 SEHNR, CDR2 FQNEAQ (reference sequence). For the CDR3, the DNA is TGTGCCAGCAGCTTAGTGGGCTGGGGCAGGGGGCAACAAGAGACCCAGTACTTC. It yields the protein CASSLVGWGRGQQETQYF.

The chain joins TRBV19 to TRBJ2-1; 8 bases agree with TRBD2. The CDR3 totals 14 residues. V shed 1 base and J 8 bases; nucleotides not matched to a gene: 4. Germline CDR1 and CDR2: LNHDA and SQIVND (reference sequence). CDR3 sequence: CASSIAGTSYEQFF. Here the CDR3 DNA reads TGTGCCAGTAGTATAGCCGGGACTAGTTATGAGCAGTTCTTC.

This CDR3 reads CASGGVYDEQFF. CDR3 DNA sequence: TGTGCCAGCGGGGGGGTATACGATGAGCAGTTCTTC. The chain links TRBV2 to TRBJ2-1, with 7 bases lining up with TRBD2. In germline, CDR1 is SNHLY, CDR2 FYNNEI. The CDR3 spans 12 residues. V gave up 8 bases and J gave up 8 bases; unmatched junction bases: 6.

This clone was detected only once. The J gene is TRBJ2-4, the V gene TRBV29-1; 9 bases match TRBD2. Germline values: CDR1 SQVTM, CDR2 ANQGSEA. This CDR3 contains 14 residues. V was clipped by 5 bases and J by 5 bases; unmatched bases: 7. For the CDR3, the DNA is TGCAGCGTTAAGCCTCGCGGGGGGGAAAACATTCAGTACTTC. This translates into CSVKPRGGENIQYF.

DNA of the CDR3: TGTGCCAGCCTTTGGACAGGGAACACCGGGGAGCTGTTTTTT. Translating gives CASLWTGNTGELFF. The V call is TRBV6-5, the J call TRBJ2-2; 7 nucleotides match TRBD1. CDR3 length: 14 amino acids. CDR1 MNHEY and CDR2 SVGAGI come from the germline V gene. The V and J ends lost 8 bases and 1 base, in that order; junction bases with no gene match: 4.

The rearrangement uses TRBV19 and TRBJ1-5; weak D call: TRBD1 (6 bases). Per germline, CDR1 LNHDA and CDR2 SQIVND (reference sequence). This CDR3 has 13 amino acids. The germline V and J ends were trimmed by 8 bases and 6 bases, with 14 bases remaining between them. The CDR3 sequence: CASDQGRGQPQHF. Written as DNA, the CDR3 is TGTGCCAGTGACCAGGGGAGAGGTCAGCCCCAGCATTTT.

This chain connects TRBV6-5 to TRBJ1-1; possible D gene TRBD1, 5 bases. CDR1 is MNHEY and CDR2 is SVGAGI in the germline V gene. The CDR3 is 13 residues long. Trimming took 6 bases from V and 1 from J, leaving 9 bases between them. The CDR3 sequence is CASRRQGNTEAFF. CDR3 nucleotide sequence: TGTGCCAGCAGGAGGCAGGGGAACACTGAAGCTTTCTTT.

The chain couples TRBV19 to TRBJ2-6; 11 bases fit TRBD1. The ends lost 8 bases at V and 2 bases at J; junction bases unmatched: 2. The CDR3 consists of 15 residues. CDR1 is LNHDA and CDR2 is SQIVND in the germline V gene (reference sequence). CDR3 nucleotide sequence: TGTGCCAGTGGGGGACAGGGGGCTGGGGCCAACGTCCTGACTTTC. Its translation is CASGGQGAGANVLTF.

The rearrangement joins TRBV19 to TRBJ1-5; the D is unclear. The CDR3 sequence is 14 residues long. Germline values: CDR1 LNHDA, CDR2 SQIVND (reference sequence). Trimming removed 8 bases at V and 1 base at J, with 12 bases between. The CDR3 nucleotides are TGTGCCAGTCGAGCGTGGTTAAGCAATCAGCCCCAGCATTTT. Translation gives CASRAWLSNQPQHF.